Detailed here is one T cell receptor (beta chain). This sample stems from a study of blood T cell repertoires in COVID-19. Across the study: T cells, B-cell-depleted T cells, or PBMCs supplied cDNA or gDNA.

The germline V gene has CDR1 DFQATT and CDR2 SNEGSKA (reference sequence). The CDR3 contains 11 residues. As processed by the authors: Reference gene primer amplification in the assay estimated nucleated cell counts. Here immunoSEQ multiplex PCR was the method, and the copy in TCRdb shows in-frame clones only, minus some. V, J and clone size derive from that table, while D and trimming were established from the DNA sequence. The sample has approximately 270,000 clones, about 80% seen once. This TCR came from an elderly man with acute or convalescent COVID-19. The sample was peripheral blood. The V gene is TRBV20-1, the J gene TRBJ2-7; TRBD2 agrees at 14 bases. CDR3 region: CSGLAGGEQYF. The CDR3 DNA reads TGCAGCGGACTAGCGGGAGGCGAGCAGTACTTC.